Below, one T cell receptor (beta chain) is given with its context. The sample belongs to a study of blood T cell repertoires in COVID-19. On the study more broadly: Samples representing acute and convalescent COVID-19 were sourced from the United States, Italy and Spain. The analysed material was cDNA or gDNA that came from T cells, B-cell-depleted T cells, or PBMCs.

From germline, CDR1 is SGHTA and CDR2 FQGNSA. After removal of 5 bases from V and 5 bases from J, the junction contained 5 bases not matched to a gene. This CDR3 region has 16 residues. Source study methods: Reference gene primers were amplified, and this amplification served to estimate nucleated cell counts. TCRdb's table, derived via immunoSEQ multiplex PCR, lists solely in-frame clones and lacks some. That table gives V, J and clone size, and the DNA gave D and trimming. This sample has fewer than 180,000 clones, with approximately 90% found just once. Sequencing was performed on peripheral blood. The genes are TRBV7-2 and TRBJ1-6; TRBD1 aligns across 11 bases. The sequence came from a woman in her sixties with active or convalescent COVID-19. The DNA for the CDR3 is TGTGCCAGCAGCGCCTTGGGACAGGGGGATAATTCACCCCTCCACTTT. This codes for CASSALGQGDNSPLHF.